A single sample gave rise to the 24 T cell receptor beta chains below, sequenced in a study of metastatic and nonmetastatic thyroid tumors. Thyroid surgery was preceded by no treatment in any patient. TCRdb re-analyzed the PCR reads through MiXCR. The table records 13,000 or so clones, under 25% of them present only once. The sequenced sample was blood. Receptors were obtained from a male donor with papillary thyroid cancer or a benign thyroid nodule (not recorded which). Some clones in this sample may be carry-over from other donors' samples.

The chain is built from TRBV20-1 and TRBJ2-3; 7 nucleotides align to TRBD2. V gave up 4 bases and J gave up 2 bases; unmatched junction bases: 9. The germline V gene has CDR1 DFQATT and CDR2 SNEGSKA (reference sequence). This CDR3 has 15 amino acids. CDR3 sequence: CSAKMGLADTDTQYF. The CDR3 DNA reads TGCAGTGCTAAAATGGGCCTAGCGGACACAGATACGCAGTATTTT.

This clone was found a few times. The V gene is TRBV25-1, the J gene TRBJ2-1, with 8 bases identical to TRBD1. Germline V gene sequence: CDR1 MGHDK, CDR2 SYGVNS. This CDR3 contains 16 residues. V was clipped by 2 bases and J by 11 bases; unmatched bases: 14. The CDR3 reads CASSEQQGVLAAQQFF. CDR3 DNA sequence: TGTGCCAGCAGTGAACAACAGGGGGTTTTGGCAGCGCAGCAGTTCTTC.

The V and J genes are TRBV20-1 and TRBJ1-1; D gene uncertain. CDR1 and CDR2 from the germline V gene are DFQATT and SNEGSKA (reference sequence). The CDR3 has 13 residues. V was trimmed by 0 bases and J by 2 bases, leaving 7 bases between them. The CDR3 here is CSARDWGNTEAFF. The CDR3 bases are TGCAGTGCTAGAGATTGGGGAAACACTGAAGCTTTCTTT.

CDR3 DNA: TGTGCCACCAGTGATTTTGACGGAGCCTACAATGAGCAGTTCTTC. Protein product: CATSDFDGAYNEQFF. The genes are TRBV24-1 and TRBJ2-1; D uncertain. The CDR3 contains 15 residues. The V and J ends lost 1 base and 2 bases respectively, with 8 bases between them. Germline CDR1 KGHDR, CDR2 SFDVKD.

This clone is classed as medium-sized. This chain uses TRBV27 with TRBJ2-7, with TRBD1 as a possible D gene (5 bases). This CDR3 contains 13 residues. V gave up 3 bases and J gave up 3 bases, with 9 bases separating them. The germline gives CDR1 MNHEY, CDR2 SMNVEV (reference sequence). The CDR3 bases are TGTGCCAGCAGTTTCGGGCAGGGCTACGAGCAGTACTTC. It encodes CASSFGQGYEQYF.

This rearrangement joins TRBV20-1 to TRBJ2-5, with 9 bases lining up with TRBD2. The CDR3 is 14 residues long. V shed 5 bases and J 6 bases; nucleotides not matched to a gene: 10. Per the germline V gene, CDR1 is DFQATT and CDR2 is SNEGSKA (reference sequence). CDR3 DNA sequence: TGCAGTGCTCCGCGGGAGGGCCTAGGGAAGACCCAGTACTTC. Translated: CSAPREGLGKTQYF.

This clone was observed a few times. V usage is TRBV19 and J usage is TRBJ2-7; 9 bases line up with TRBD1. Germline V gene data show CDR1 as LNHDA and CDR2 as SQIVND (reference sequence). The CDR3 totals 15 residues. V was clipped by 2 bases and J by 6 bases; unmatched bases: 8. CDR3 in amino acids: CASSISGTGFSEQYF. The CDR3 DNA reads TGTGCCAGTAGTATAAGCGGGACAGGGTTTAGCGAGCAGTACTTC.

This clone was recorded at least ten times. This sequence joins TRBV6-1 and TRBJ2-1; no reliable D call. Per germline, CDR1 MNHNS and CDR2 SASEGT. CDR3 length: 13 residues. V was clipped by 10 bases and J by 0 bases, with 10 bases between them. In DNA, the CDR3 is TGTGCCACCACCCCGCCCTCCTACAATGAGCAGTTCTTC. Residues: CATTPPSYNEQFF.

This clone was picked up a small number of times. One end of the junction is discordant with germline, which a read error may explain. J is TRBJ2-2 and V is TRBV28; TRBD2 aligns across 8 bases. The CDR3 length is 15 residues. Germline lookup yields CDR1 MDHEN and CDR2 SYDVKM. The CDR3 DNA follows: TGTGCCTGCAGGGCCCCAGCGGGAGACACCGGGGAGCTGTTTTTT. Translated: CACRAPAGDTGELFF.

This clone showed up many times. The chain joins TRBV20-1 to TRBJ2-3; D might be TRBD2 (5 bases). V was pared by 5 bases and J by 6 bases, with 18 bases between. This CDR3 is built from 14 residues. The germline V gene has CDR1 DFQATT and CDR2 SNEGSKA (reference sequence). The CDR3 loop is CSAEDPTREDTQYF. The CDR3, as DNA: TGCAGTGCTGAAGACCCCACTAGAGAGGATACGCAGTATTTT.

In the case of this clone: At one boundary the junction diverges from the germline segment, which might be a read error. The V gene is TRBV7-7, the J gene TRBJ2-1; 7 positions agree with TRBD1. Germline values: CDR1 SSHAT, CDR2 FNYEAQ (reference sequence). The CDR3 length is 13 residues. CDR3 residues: CASSRDRDNEQFF. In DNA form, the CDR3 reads TGTGCTAGCAGCCGGGACAGAGACAATGAGCAGTTCTTC.

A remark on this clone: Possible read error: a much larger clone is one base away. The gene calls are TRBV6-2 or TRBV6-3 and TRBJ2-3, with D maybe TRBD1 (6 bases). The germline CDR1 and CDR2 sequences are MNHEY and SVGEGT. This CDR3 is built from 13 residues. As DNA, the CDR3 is TGTGCCAGCAGTTACAGGGACACAGATACGCGGTATTTT. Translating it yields CASSYRDTDTRYF.

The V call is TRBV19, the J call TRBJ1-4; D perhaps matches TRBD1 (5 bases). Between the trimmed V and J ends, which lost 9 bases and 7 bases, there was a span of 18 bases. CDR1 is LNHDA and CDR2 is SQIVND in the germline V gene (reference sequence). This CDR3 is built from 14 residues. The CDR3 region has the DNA TGTGCCAGCACTTCTGACAGAGGAAGTGAAAAACTGTTTTTT. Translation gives CASTSDRGSEKLFF.

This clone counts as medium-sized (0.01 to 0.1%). The CDR3 DNA follows: TGTGCCAGCAGTTTTGGGGGTGAGGGTGCAGATACGCAGTATTTT. Encoded protein: CASSFGGEGADTQYF. The J gene is TRBJ2-3, the V gene TRBV28; D tentatively reads TRBD1 or TRBD2 (5 bases each). The V and J ends lost 3 bases and 4 bases respectively, with 14 bases between them. The length of the CDR3 is 15 residues. The germline V gene has CDR1 MDHEN and CDR2 SYDVKM.

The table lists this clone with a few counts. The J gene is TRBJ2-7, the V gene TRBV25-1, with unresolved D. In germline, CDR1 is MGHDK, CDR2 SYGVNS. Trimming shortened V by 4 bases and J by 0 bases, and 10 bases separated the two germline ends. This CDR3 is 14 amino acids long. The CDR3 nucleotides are TGTGCCAGCAGTGGTGGAGACGGCTCCTACGAGCAGTACTTC. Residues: CASSGGDGSYEQYF.

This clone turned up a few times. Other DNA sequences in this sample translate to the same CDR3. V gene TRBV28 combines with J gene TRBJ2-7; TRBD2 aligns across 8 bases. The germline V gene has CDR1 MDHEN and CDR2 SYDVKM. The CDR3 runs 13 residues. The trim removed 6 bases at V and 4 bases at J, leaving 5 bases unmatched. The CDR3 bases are TGTGCCAGCAGACGGGGGGGGGATTACGAGCAGTACTTC. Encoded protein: CASRRGGDYEQYF.

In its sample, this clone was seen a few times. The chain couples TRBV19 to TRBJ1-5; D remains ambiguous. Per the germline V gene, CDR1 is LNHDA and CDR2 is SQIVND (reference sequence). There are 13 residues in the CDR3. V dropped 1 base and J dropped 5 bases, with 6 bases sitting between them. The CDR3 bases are TGTGCCAGTAGTATAGGCCGGGATCAGCCCCAGCATTTT. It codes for CASSIGRDQPQHF.

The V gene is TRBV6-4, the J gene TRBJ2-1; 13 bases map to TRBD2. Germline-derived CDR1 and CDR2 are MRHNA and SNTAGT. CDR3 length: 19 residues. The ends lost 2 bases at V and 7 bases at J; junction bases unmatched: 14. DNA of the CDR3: TGTGCCAGCAGTGACCGGGACGGATGGACTAGCGGGAGTTGGAATGAGCAGTTCTTC. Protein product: CASSDRDGWTSGSWNEQFF.

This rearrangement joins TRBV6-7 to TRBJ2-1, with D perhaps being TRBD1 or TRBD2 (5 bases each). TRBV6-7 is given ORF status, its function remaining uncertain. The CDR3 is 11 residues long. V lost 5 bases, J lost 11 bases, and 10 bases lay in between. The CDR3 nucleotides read TGTGCCAGCAGTCGGGACCCACAGCAGTTCTTC. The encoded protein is CASSRDPQQFF.

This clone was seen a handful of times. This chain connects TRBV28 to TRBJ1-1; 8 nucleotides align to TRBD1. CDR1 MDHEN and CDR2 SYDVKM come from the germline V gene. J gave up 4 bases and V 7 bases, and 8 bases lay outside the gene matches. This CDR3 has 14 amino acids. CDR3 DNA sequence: TGTGCCAGCACCAGGGGGCCCGGGGTCACTGAAGCTTTCTTT. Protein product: CASTRGPGVTEAFF.

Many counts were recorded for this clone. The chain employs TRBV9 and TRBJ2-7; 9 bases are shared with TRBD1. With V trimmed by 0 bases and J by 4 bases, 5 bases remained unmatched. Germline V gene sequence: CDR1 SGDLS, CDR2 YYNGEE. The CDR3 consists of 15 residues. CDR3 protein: CASSVDDRGNYEQYF. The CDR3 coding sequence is TGTGCCAGCAGCGTAGACGACAGGGGGAATTACGAGCAGTACTTC.

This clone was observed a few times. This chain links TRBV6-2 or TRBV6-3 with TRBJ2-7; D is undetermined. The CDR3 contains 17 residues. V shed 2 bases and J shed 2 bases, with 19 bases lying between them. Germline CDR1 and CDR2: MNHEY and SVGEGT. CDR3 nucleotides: TGTGCCAGCAGTTACCCAAGGGCGGCGGCGGCCCCCTACGAGCAGTACTTC. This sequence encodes CASSYPRAAAAPYEQYF.

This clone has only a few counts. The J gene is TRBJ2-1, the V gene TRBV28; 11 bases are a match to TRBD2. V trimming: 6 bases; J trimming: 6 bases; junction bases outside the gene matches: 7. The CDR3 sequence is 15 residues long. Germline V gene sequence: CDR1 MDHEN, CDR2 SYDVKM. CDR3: CASSPSGRIVNEQFF. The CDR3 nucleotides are TGTGCCAGCAGCCCTAGCGGGAGGATTGTCAATGAGCAGTTCTTC.

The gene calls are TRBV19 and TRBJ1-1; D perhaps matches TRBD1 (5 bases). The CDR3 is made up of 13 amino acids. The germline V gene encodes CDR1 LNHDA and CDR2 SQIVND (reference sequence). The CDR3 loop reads CDCSIVGGAEAFF. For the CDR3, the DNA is TGTGACTGTAGTATAGTCGGAGGGGCTGAAGCTTTCTTT.